A single sample is the source of the 18 T cell receptor beta chains below, sequenced in a study of cytomegalovirus exposure and HLA in healthy donors. The PCR used 60 Vbeta and 13 Jbeta primers. The protocol was immunoSEQ multiplex PCR, while the TCRdb copy is restricted to in-frame clones and leaves out a portion. Of around 130,000 clones detected, 70% to 85% appear once; the ten largest clones hold under 3.5%. The sequencing input was PBMCs. These receptors all stem from a man aged 50-59 years in good health and CMV-seronegative.

The chain combines TRBV2 with TRBJ2-1; 9 bases map to TRBD1. CDR3 length equals 14 residues. Looked up from germline, CDR1 is SNHLY and CDR2 is FYNNEI. The trim removed 4 bases at V and 8 bases at J, leaving 6 bases unmatched. CDR3 loop: CASSAGTGFYEQFF. The CDR3 DNA is TGTGCCAGCAGTGCCGGGACAGGGTTTTATGAGCAGTTCTTC. Together with reference TRBV2 and TRBJ2-1, the CDR3 gives the full variable domain: EPEVTQTPSHQVTQMGQEVILRCVPISNHLYFYWYRQILGQKVEFLVSFYNNEISEKSEIFDDQFSVERPDGSNFTLKIRSTKLEDSAMYFCASSAGTGFYEQFFGPGTRLTVL.

This clone was observed a few times. The V gene is TRBV11-2, the J gene TRBJ2-7; D perhaps matches TRBD2 (5 bases). This CDR3 region has 14 residues. The germline V gene encodes CDR1 SGHAT and CDR2 FQNNGV. Trimming left V 5 bases short and J 6 bases short, with 17 bases between. The CDR3 region is CASSPAGRSPEQYF. The CDR3 DNA is TGTGCCAGCAGCCCGGCGGGCCGATCCCCCGAGCAGTACTTC.

The V and J genes are TRBV6-6 and TRBJ1-1, with D possibly TRBD1 on 6 matching bases. V lost 5 bases to trimming and J lost 3 bases, with 10 bases between them. Germline CDR1 MNHNY, CDR2 SVGAGI (reference sequence). The CDR3 extends over 13 amino acids. As DNA, the CDR3 is TGTGCCAGCAGTGCCCGACAGGACACTGAAGCTTTCTTT. It yields the protein CASSARQDTEAFF.

V and J are TRBV15 and TRBJ1-1, with D possibly being TRBD1 (5 bases). The CDR3 sequence is 18 residues long. Germline V gives CDR1 LNHNV, CDR2 YYDKDF (reference sequence). V dropped 0 bases and J dropped 3 bases, with 20 bases sitting between them. The CDR3 is CATSRDWGEATEDTEAFF. Here the CDR3 DNA reads TGTGCCACCAGCAGAGATTGGGGGGAGGCGACGGAGGACACTGAAGCTTTCTTT.

The chain joins TRBV18 to TRBJ1-1; D is unclear. Trimming removed 3 bases at V and 3 bases at J, with 8 bases between. CDR1 KGHSH and CDR2 LQKENI come from the germline V gene. This CDR3 has 13 amino acids. The CDR3 reads CASSPYVDTEAFF. CDR3 sequence (DNA): TGTGCCAGCTCACCCTACGTGGACACTGAAGCTTTCTTT.

This clone occurred once. The rearrangement links TRBV2 to TRBJ1-2; weak D call: TRBD1 (6 bases). CDR1 is SNHLY, CDR2 FYNNEI, per germline. V was clipped by 1 base and J by 3 bases, with 6 bases between them. The CDR3 is 13 amino acids. The CDR3 nucleotides read TGTGCCAGCAGTGAAGGGACAGACTATGGCTACACCTTC. This encodes CASSEGTDYGYTF.

This clone has a handful of counts. The chain uses TRBV5-1 and TRBJ1-4; TRBD1 aligns across 10 bases. CDR1 and CDR2 (germline): SGHRS, YFSETQ. Unmatched junction bases numbered 4, after V lost 0 bases and J lost 5 bases. The CDR3 runs to 16 residues. Written as DNA, the CDR3 is TGCGCCAGCAGCTTGGACGGACAGGGGGGCAATGAAAAACTGTTTTTT. Amino acids: CASSLDGQGGNEKLFF.

J is TRBJ2-5 and V is TRBV18; 8 bases agree with TRBD2. Germline V lookup: CDR1 KGHSH, CDR2 LQKENI. The CDR3 totals 13 residues. V gave up 7 bases and J gave up 5 bases; unmatched junction bases: 6. The CDR3 is CASFLREGETQYF. The CDR3, as DNA: TGTGCCAGCTTTCTTCGGGAGGGGGAGACCCAGTACTTC.

The chain couples TRBV9 to TRBJ1-1; 9 bases match TRBD1. Germline assignment: CDR1 SGDLS and CDR2 YYNGEE. CDR3 length: 13 residues. The ends lost 4 bases at V and 5 bases at J; junction bases unmatched: 3. CDR3 residues: CASSLGTGTEAFF. The CDR3 bases are TGTGCCAGCAGCCTTGGGACAGGGACTGAAGCTTTCTTT.

This clone was seen a few times. The CDR3 loop is CSVSGTGLGYEQYF. For the CDR3, the DNA is TGCAGCGTCTCCGGGACAGGGTTAGGTTACGAGCAGTACTTC. The V call is TRBV29-1, the J call TRBJ2-7, with TRBD1 matching over 9 bases. Germline CDR1 is SQVTM and CDR2 is ANQGSEA. This CDR3 is built from 14 residues. V dropped 6 bases and J dropped 4; count of bases not matched to a gene: 10.

This chain links TRBV6-5 with TRBJ1-6, with 7 nucleotides matching TRBD1. V lost 4 bases to trimming and J lost 7 bases; unmatched junction nucleotides: 10. The CDR3 sequence is 16 residues long. Per germline, CDR1 MNHEY and CDR2 SVGAGI. The chain's CDR3 is CASSWIAQGNNSPLHF. CDR3 in DNA: TGTGCCAGCAGTTGGATAGCACAGGGGAACAATTCACCCCTCCACTTT.

The chain recombines TRBV27 with TRBJ1-1; D is unclear. Germline V gene lookup returns CDR1 MNHEY and CDR2 SMNVEV (reference sequence). Trimming removed 1 base from V and 4 bases from J, with 7 bases in between. The CDR3 runs 13 residues. CDR3 DNA sequence: TGTGCCAGCAGTTTATGGCAGTTCACTGAAGCTTTCTTT. Translated: CASSLWQFTEAFF.

The rearrangement joins TRBV25-1 to TRBJ1-1; D gene uncertain. Germline V CDR1 and CDR2: MGHDK, SYGVNS. V dropped 3 bases and J dropped 5 bases, with 10 bases sitting between them. The CDR3 length is 13 residues. The CDR3 here is CASSERTRTEAFF. CDR3 bases: TGTGCCAGCAGTGAGAGGACTCGGACTGAAGCTTTCTTT. The complete variable domain, with remaining parts taken from reference TRBV25-1 and TRBJ1-1, reads EADIYQTPRYLVIGTGKKITLECSQTMGHDKMYWYQQDPGMELHLIHYSYGVNSTEKGDLSSESTVSRIRTEHFPLTLESARPSHTSQYLCASSERTRTEAFFGQGTRLTVV.

V is TRBV7-8 and J is TRBJ2-7, with 14 nucleotides matching TRBD2. J lost 7 bases, V lost 4 bases, and 6 bases had no gene match. Germline loops: CDR1 SGHVS, CDR2 FQNEAQ. CDR3 length equals 15 residues. The CDR3 nucleotides read TGTGCCAGCAGCTCTGGACTAGCGGGGGGAGGTGAGCAGTACTTC. Translation gives CASSSGLAGGGEQYF. Full variable domain (missing parts from reference TRBV7-8 and TRBJ2-7): GAGVSQSPRYKVAKRGQDVALRCDPISGHVSLFWYQQALGQGPEFLTYFQNEAQLDKSGLPSDRFFAERPEGSVSTLKIQRTQQEDSAVYLCASSSGLAGGGEQYFGPGTRLTVT.

The chain couples TRBV2 to TRBJ2-7; 7 bases map to TRBD1. The germline CDR1 and CDR2 sequences are SNHLY and FYNNEI. The CDR3 loop spans 12 amino acids. V lost 9 bases and J lost 7; bases outside the gene matches: 9. The DNA of the CDR3 is TGTGCCAGTACTGCCGACAGGGAAGAGCAGTACTTC. Its translation: CASTADREEQYF.

This sequence joins TRBV6-5 and TRBJ1-6; 8 bases line up with TRBD1. The CDR3 extends over 14 amino acids. V lost 2 bases to trimming and J lost 7 bases; unmatched junction nucleotides: 1. Germline CDR1 is MNHEY and CDR2 is SVGAGI. Here the CDR3 reads CASSYQGANSPLHF. As DNA, the CDR3 is TGTGCCAGCAGTTACCAGGGGGCCAATTCACCCCTCCACTTT.

The gene calls are TRBV18 and TRBJ2-2; 7 bases align to TRBD1. The CDR3 length is 14 residues. The V and J ends lost 3 bases and 8 bases, in that order; junction bases with no gene match: 6. Germline values: CDR1 KGHSH, CDR2 LQKENI. The chain's CDR3 is CASSPDRAGGELFF. For the CDR3, the DNA is TGTGCCAGCTCACCCGACAGGGCAGGAGGGGAGCTGTTTTTT.

The rearrangement uses TRBV6-1 and TRBJ2-1; a possible D gene is TRBD2 (5 bases). Germline values: CDR1 MNHNS, CDR2 SASEGT. The CDR3 sequence is 15 residues long. V lost 4 bases to trimming and J lost 4 bases, with 14 bases between them. The CDR3 region is CASSVSIGKYNEQFF. DNA of the CDR3: TGTGCCAGCAGTGTTTCAATCGGGAAATACAATGAGCAGTTCTTC.